The 26 T cell receptor beta chains listed next were all sequenced from one sample in a study of human thymus T cells. Using immunoSEQ multiplex PCR, the repertoire was profiled, and TCRdb retains in-frame clones only, with some absent. This table has about 60,000 clones, 85% to 95% appearing once. The specimen was blood. The receptor source for this set is a boy under three years old with a congenital heart defect but otherwise immunologically healthy.

The CDR3: CASSVSPVRGNEQYF. The CDR3 nucleotides read TGTGCCAGCAGCGTTTCTCCAGTTCGGGGGAACGAGCAGTACTTC. The gene calls are TRBV9 and TRBJ2-7, with a tentative D call TRBD2 (6 bases). The CDR3 is made up of 15 amino acids. Germline-derived CDR1 and CDR2 are SGDLS and YYNGEE. Between the trimmed V and J ends, which lost 2 bases and 5 bases, there was a span of 17 bases.

V usage is TRBV4-2 and J usage is TRBJ1-2; D is ambiguous. Trimming stripped 3 bases from V and 1 base from J, with 6 bases between. This CDR3 has 13 amino acids. From germline, CDR1 is LGHNA and CDR2 YNFKEQ. The CDR3 DNA follows: TGTGCCAGCAGCCAGGGTTATAACTATGGCTACACCTTC. Translating it yields CASSQGYNYGYTF.

The rearrangement links TRBV7-9 to TRBJ1-4, with a possible D match to TRBD1 (5 bases). Trimming removed 4 bases from V and 5 bases from J, with 8 bases in between. This CDR3 is built from 13 residues. Looked up from germline, CDR1 is SEHNR and CDR2 is FQNEAQ (reference sequence). CDR3 sequence reads: CASSYRGNEKLFF. Written as DNA, the CDR3 is TGTGCCAGCAGCTATCGGGGGAATGAAAAACTGTTTTTT.

V and J are TRBV19 and TRBJ2-1, with 9 bases aligning to TRBD2. The length of the CDR3 is 15 residues. Trimming removed 3 bases from V and 6 bases from J; junction bases left unmatched: 6. The V gene's germline CDR1 is LNHDA and CDR2 SQIVND (reference sequence). The DNA of the CDR3 is TGTGCCAGTAGTATTTGGCGGGGGGGCGTCAATGAGCAGTTCTTC. This codes for CASSIWRGGVNEQFF.

The rearrangement links TRBV7-2 to TRBJ2-7, with D possibly matching TRBD1 (6 bases). The CDR3 is 14 residues long. Germline values: CDR1 SGHTA, CDR2 FQGNSA. V was shortened by 2 bases and J by 2 bases, with 10 bases between the two germline ends. The CDR3 sequence: CASSLRQGTYEQYF. In DNA, the CDR3 is TGTGCCAGCAGCTTACGGCAGGGGACCTACGAGCAGTACTTC.

The chain is built from TRBV19 and TRBJ1-2; D uncertain. The germline V gene encodes CDR1 LNHDA and CDR2 SQIVND (reference sequence). The CDR3 is 13 residues long. With 5 bases removed from V and 4 bases from J, the gap between germline ends came to 11 bases. CDR3 coding DNA: TGTGCCAGTAGTCTTCGCCCAGGCTATGGCTACACCTTC. Translation: CASSLRPGYGYTF.

The chain is built from TRBV29-1 and TRBJ2-3, with TRBD2 as a possible D gene (5 bases). The CDR3 has 15 residues. Per the germline V gene, CDR1 is SQVTM and CDR2 is ANQGSEA. Trimming removed 4 bases at V and 0 bases at J, with 14 bases between. The CDR3 sequence: CSVAPGSESTDTQYF. The DNA of the CDR3 is TGCAGCGTTGCTCCGGGGTCGGAAAGCACAGATACGCAGTATTTT.

This chain links TRBV2 with TRBJ1-6, with D perhaps TRBD1 (5 bases). The CDR3 sequence is 15 residues long. V lost 6 bases and J lost 4, with 13 bases in between. CDR1 and CDR2 from the germline V gene are SNHLY and FYNNEI. CDR3 coding DNA: TGTGCCAGCAGGCACAGGAGGCCTTATAATTCACCCCTCCACTTT. It specifies CASRHRRPYNSPLHF.

This sequence joins TRBV11-2 and TRBJ2-7, with D perhaps TRBD1 (6 bases). V lost 5 bases and J lost 1, with 15 bases in between. Germline CDR1 is SGHAT and CDR2 is FQNNGV. The CDR3 covers 15 residues. CDR3 loop: CASSPPDSFSYEQYF. In DNA, the CDR3 is TGTGCCAGCAGCCCACCGGACAGTTTTTCCTACGAGCAGTACTTC.

The chain carries TRBV6-5 and TRBJ1-2; 8 bases fit TRBD1. Trimming removed 6 bases from V and 4 bases from J; junction bases left unmatched: 4. Germline loops: CDR1 MNHEY, CDR2 SVGAGI. The CDR3 has 13 amino acids. CDR3 protein: CASRQGASYGYTF. The CDR3 DNA follows: TGTGCCAGCAGGCAGGGGGCCTCCTATGGCTACACCTTC.

V is TRBV5-1 and J is TRBJ2-1; TRBD1 matches 10 bases. This CDR3 contains 14 residues. Germline CDR1 is SGHRS and CDR2 is YFSETQ. V shed 3 bases, J shed 6 bases, and the junction held 3 bases outside the gene matches. DNA for the CDR3: TGCGCCAGCAGCTCCCGGACAGGGGGCAATGAGCAGTTCTTC. Its protein product is CASSSRTGGNEQFF.

The J gene is TRBJ2-7, the V gene TRBV10-3; 9 nucleotides agree with TRBD1. CDR1 and CDR2 (germline): ENHRY, SYGVKD. There are 13 residues in the CDR3. V shed 5 bases, J shed 3 bases, and the junction held 2 bases outside the gene matches. The DNA for the CDR3 is TGTGCCATCAGTATGACAGGGGGCTACGAGCAGTACTTC. It encodes CAISMTGGYEQYF.

This clone appeared a few times. The chain employs TRBV10-3 and TRBJ1-5, with TRBD1 as a possible D gene (5 bases). Germline V gives CDR1 ENHRY, CDR2 SYGVKD. The length of the CDR3 is 15 residues. The germline V and J ends were trimmed by 6 bases and 1 base, with 13 bases remaining between them. CDR3 DNA: TGTGCCATCAGCCCAGGGCTCGGGAGCAATCAGCCCCAGCATTTT. Protein sequence: CAISPGLGSNQPQHF.

The chain joins TRBV4-3 to TRBJ1-1; the D gene is possibly TRBD1 (5 bases). The CDR3 spans 16 residues. CDR1 and CDR2 from the germline V gene are LGHNA and YSLEER. V was trimmed by 3 bases and J by 1 base, leaving 15 bases between them. CDR3 nucleotides: TGCGCCAGCAGCCACCCCAGGGTTAAGGGGAACACTGAAGCTTTCTTT. Protein product: CASSHPRVKGNTEAFF.

With regard to this clone: This specimen includes other DNA sequences encoding the same CDR3. CDR3 amino acids: CASSLRETQYF. CDR3 in DNA: TGTGCCAGCAGCTTGAGGGAGACCCAGTACTTC. The V call is TRBV5-6, the J call TRBJ2-5, with no clear D. CDR3 length equals 11 residues. Looked up from germline, CDR1 is SGHDT and CDR2 is YYEEEE. Between the trimmed V and J ends, which lost 1 base and 5 bases, there was a span of 3 bases.

V gene TRBV28 combines with J gene TRBJ2-7; D possibly corresponds to TRBD2 (6 bases). The CDR3 extends over 15 amino acids. V lost 3 bases and J 0 bases, leaving 12 bases between the germline ends. The germline CDR1 and CDR2 sequences are MDHEN and SYDVKM. This chain's CDR3 is CASSLGRLDSYEQYF. The CDR3 region has the DNA TGTGCCAGCAGTTTGGGTAGACTAGACTCCTACGAGCAGTACTTC.

V is TRBV6-1 and J is TRBJ1-4; D is possibly TRBD1 (5 bases). Trimming removed 6 bases at V and 4 bases at J, with 15 bases between. The CDR3 length is 15 residues. CDR1 and CDR2 from the germline V gene are MNHNS and SASEGT. The CDR3 loop reads CASSRRAPVNEKLFF. The CDR3 bases are TGTGCCAGCAGCCGCAGGGCCCCAGTTAATGAAAAACTGTTTTTT.

The rearrangement uses TRBV7-2 and TRBJ1-1; D is unclear. Trimming cost V 2 bases and J 7 bases, with 8 bases left between them. CDR3 length: 12 residues. Germline CDR1 and CDR2: SGHTA and FQGNSA. Written as DNA, the CDR3 is TGTGCCAGCAGCTTATGGCAAAGTGAAGCTTTCTTT. Its translation is CASSLWQSEAFF.

The V and J genes are TRBV7-2 and TRBJ1-2, with 8 bases identical to TRBD1. J lost 8 bases, V lost 1 base, and 6 bases had no gene match. The CDR3 extends over 14 amino acids. Germline V gene sequence: CDR1 SGHTA, CDR2 FQGNSA. The CDR3 sequence is CASSLEAGGQGYTF. CDR3 DNA sequence: TGTGCCAGCAGCTTAGAGGCAGGGGGCCAGGGCTACACCTTC.

The rearrangement joins TRBV18 to TRBJ1-2; D remains ambiguous. This CDR3 has 13 residues. The V end was cut by 5 bases, the J end by 4 bases, with 11 bases between. Per the germline V gene, CDR1 is KGHSH and CDR2 is LQKENI. CDR3 sequence (DNA): TGTGCCAGCTCAAACGACGGATCCTATGGCTACACCTTC. Its translation is CASSNDGSYGYTF.

The table lists this clone with a count of one. The CDR3 sequence is CASSYSVPGLNQPQHF. Written as DNA, the CDR3 is TGTGCCAGCAGTTACTCAGTCCCAGGGCTCAATCAGCCCCAGCATTTT. The V call is TRBV6-5, the J call TRBJ1-5; TRBD1 might be the D (5 bases). This CDR3 region has 16 residues. V dropped 0 bases and J dropped 3 bases, with 12 bases sitting between them. The germline gives CDR1 MNHEY, CDR2 SVGAGI.

Written as DNA, the CDR3 is TGCGCCAGCAGCTTGGTCACCGGGACAGGGAGTGAGCAGTTCTTC. Amino acid sequence: CASSLVTGTGSEQFF. V is TRBV5-1 and J is TRBJ2-1; TRBD1 aligns across 9 bases. CDR1 and CDR2 from the germline V gene are SGHRS and YFSETQ. This CDR3 is built from 15 residues. V gave up 0 bases and J gave up 9 bases; unmatched junction bases: 7.

Details on this clone: A junction boundary mismatches the germline segment, possibly from a read error. The rearrangement links TRBV2 to TRBJ2-5; tentative D call: TRBD2 (6 bases). Per the germline V gene, CDR1 is SNHLY and CDR2 is FYNNEI. The CDR3 length is 14 residues. CDR3 bases: TGTGCCAGCAGCGAAGGGTTCGGGCGGGGGACCCAGTACTTC. Its protein product is CASSEGFGRGTQYF.

This chain joins TRBV7-2 and TRBJ2-6; D perhaps matches TRBD1 (5 bases). The CDR3 totals 17 residues. Trimming left V 5 bases short and J 2 bases short, with 16 bases between. Germline CDR1 is SGHTA and CDR2 is FQGNSA. As DNA, the CDR3 is TGTGCCAGCAGCCGGCGTTCAGGGCTAACTGGGGCCAACGTCCTGACTTTC. Residues: CASSRRSGLTGANVLTF.

The chain links TRBV19 to TRBJ1-1; 8 bases align to TRBD1. Germline CDR1 reads LNHDA; CDR2 reads SQIVND (reference sequence). J was trimmed by 1 base and V by 8 bases; bases with no gene match: 9. The length of the CDR3 is 15 residues. The CDR3 nucleotides read TGTGCCAGTGGACAGGGAAGGGGGGAGAACACTGAAGCTTTCTTT. Amino acid sequence: CASGQGRGENTEAFF.

This rearrangement joins TRBV29-1 to TRBJ1-1; D is ambiguous. The germline V gene has CDR1 SQVTM and CDR2 ANQGSEA. V was shortened by 0 bases and J by 8 bases, with 19 bases between the two germline ends. The CDR3 is made up of 15 amino acids. CDR3 nucleotide sequence: TGCAGCGTTGAAGAAGGGCGAGGAGGGATCAGGGAAGCTTTCTTT. Translating gives CSVEEGRGGIREAFF. The full variable domain, its missing parts supplied by reference TRBV29-1 and TRBJ1-1, is SAVISQKPSRDICQRGTSLTIQCQVDSQVTMMFWYRQQPGQSLTLIATANQGSEATYESGFVIDKFPISRPNLTFSTLTVSNMSPEDSSIYLCSVEEGRGGIREAFFGQGTRLTVV.